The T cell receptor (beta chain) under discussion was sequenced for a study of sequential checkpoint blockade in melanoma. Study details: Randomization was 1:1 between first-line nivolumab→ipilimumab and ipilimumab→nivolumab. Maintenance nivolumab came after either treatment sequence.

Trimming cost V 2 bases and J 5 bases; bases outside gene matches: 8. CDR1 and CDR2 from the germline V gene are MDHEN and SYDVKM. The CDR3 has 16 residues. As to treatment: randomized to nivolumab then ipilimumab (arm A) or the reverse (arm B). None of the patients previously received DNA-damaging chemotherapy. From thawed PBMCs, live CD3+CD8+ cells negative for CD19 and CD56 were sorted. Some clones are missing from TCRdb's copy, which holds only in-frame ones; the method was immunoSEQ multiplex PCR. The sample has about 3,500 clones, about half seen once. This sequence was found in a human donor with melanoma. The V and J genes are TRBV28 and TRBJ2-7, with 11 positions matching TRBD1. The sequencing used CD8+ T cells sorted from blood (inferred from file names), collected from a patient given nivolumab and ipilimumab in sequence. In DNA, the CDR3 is TGTGCCAGCAGTTTACCCGGGGACAGGGGGATCCACGAGCAGTACTTC. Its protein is CASSLPGDRGIHEQYF.